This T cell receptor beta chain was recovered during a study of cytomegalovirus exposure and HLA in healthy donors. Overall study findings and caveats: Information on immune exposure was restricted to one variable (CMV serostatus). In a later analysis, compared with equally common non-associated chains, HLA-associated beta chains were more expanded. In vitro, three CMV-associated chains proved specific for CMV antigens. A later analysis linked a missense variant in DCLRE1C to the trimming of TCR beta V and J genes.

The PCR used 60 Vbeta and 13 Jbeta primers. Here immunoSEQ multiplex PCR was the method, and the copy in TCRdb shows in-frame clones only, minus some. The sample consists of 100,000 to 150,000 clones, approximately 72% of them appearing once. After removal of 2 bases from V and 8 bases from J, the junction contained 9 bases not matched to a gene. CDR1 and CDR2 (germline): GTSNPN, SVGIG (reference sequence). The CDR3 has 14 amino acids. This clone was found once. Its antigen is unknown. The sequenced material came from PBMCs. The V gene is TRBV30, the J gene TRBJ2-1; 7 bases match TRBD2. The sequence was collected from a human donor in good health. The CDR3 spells CAWSKTSLGDEQFF. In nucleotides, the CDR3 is TGTGCCTGGAGTAAGACTAGCTTAGGCGATGAGCAGTTCTTC.